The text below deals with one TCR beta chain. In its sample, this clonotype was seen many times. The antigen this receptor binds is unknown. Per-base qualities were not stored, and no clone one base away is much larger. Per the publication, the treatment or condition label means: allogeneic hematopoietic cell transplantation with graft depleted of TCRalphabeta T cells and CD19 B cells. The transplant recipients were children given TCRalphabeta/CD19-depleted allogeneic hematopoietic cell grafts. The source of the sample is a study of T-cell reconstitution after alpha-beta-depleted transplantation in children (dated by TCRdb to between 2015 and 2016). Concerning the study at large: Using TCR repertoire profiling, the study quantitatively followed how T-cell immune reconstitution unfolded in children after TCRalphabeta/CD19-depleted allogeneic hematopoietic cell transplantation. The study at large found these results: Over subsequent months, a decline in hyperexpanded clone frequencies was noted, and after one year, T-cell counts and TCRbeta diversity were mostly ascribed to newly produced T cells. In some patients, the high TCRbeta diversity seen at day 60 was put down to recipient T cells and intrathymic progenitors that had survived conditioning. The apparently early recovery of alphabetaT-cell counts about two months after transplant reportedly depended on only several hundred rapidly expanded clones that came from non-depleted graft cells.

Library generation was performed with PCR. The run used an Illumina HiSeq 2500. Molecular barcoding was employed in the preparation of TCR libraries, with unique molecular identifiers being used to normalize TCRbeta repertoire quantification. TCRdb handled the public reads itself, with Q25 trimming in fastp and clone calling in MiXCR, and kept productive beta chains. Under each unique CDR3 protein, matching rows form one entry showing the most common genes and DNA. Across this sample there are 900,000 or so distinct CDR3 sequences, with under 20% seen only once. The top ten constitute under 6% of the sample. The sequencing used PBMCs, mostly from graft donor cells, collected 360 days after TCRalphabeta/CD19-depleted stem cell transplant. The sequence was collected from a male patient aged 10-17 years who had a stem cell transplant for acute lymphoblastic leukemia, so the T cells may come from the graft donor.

The nucleotide sequence is given as TGCGCCAGCAGCTTTCTGTACGTTCCCGGGGAGCTGTTTTTT. The encoded protein is CASSFLYVPGELFF. The chain links TRBV5-1 with TRBJ2-2, with the D segment identity uncertain. The CDR3 spans 14 residues, from the cysteine through the phenylalanine. Only the CDR3 DNA stays, 42 bases, in frame from base 1. According to the germline V gene, CDR1 reads SGHRS and CDR2 reads YFSETQ. A distance of 11 bases separates the germline ends of V and J, which lose 2 bases and 6 bases respectively.